Described below is a single T cell receptor beta chain sequence and its context. Both 60 Vbeta primers and 13 Jbeta primers went into the PCR. Profiling relied on immunoSEQ multiplex PCR, and the TCRdb table lists in-frame clones only, not all of them. The profile covers 110,000 or so clones, with around 75% appearing a single time and 1% to 1.5% taken by the ten largest. The data are from a study of cytomegalovirus exposure and HLA in healthy donors. Study background: Early released data had approximately 86 million unique TCRs, all coming from HLA-typed donors.

This receptor was identified in a man between 40 and 49 years old in good health and CMV-seronegative. The specimen was PBMCs.

CDR3 sequence reads: CASSLDTYSGANVLTF. CDR3 DNA: TGTGCCAGCAGCCTGGACACCTACTCTGGGGCCAACGTCCTGACTTTC. The rearrangement links TRBV7-9 to TRBJ2-6; D is possibly TRBD1 (5 bases). Deletions cut 5 bases from V and 0 bases from J, with 11 bases between. This CDR3 has 16 residues. Germline CDR1 reads SEHNR; CDR2 reads FQNEAQ (reference sequence).